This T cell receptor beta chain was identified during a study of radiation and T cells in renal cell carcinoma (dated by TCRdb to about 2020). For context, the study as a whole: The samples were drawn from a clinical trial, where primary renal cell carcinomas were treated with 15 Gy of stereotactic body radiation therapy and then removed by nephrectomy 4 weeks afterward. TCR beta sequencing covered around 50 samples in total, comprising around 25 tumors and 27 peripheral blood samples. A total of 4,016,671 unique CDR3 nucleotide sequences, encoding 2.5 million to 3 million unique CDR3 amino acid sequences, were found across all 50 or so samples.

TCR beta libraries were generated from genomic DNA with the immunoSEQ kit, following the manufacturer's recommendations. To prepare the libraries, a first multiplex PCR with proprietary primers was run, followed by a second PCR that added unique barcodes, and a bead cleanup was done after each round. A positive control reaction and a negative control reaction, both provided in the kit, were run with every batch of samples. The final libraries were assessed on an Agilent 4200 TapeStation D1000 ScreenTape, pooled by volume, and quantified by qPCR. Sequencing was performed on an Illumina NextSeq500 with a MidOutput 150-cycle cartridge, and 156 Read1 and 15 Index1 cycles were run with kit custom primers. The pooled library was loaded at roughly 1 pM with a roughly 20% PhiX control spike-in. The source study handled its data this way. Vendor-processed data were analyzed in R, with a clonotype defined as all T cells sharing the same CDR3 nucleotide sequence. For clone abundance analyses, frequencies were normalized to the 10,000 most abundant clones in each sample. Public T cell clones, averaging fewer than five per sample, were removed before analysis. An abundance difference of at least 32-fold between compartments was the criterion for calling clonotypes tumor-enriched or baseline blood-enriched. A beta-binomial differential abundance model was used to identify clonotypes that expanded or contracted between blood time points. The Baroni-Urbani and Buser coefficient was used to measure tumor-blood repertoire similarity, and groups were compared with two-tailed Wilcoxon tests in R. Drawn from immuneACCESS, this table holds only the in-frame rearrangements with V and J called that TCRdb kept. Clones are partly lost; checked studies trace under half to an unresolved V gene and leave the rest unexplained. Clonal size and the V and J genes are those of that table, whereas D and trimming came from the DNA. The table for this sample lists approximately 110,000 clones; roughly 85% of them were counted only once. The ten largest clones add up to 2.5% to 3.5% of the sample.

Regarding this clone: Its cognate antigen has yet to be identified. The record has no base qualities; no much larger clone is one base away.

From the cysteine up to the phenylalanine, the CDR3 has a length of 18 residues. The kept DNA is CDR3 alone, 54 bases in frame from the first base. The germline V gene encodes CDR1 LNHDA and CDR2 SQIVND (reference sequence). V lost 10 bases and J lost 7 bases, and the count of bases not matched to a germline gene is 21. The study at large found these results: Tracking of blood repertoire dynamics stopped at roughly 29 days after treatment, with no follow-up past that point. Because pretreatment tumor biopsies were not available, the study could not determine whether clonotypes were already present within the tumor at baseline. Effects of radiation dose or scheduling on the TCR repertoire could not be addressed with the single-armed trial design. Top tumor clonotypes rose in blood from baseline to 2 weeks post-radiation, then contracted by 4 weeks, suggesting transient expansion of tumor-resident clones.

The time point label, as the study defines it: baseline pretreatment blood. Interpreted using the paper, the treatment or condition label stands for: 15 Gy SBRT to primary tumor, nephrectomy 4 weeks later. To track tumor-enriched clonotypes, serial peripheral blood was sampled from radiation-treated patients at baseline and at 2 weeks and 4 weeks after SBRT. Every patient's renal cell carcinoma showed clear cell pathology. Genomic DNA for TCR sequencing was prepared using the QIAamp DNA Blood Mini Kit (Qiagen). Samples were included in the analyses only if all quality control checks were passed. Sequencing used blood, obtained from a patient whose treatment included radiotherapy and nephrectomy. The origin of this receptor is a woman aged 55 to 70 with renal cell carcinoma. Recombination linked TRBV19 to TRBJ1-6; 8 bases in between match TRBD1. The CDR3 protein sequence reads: CATANTGNRGASNSPLHF. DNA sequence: TGTGCCACCGCGAATACCGGAAACAGGGGGGCTTCGAATTCACCCCTCCACTTT.